The rows below give T cell receptor beta chains drawn from one sample of a study of blood T cell repertoires in COVID-19. The protocol was immunoSEQ multiplex PCR, while the TCRdb copy is restricted to in-frame clones and leaves out a portion. The top ten clones hold roughly 5% of a sample with 230,000 or so clones, roughly 80% of them seen once. The sequenced sample consisted of peripheral blood. The receptor set was obtained from a human donor in a cohort sampled during active COVID-19. Both conserved end residues are part of each CDR3. The order of the fields is J gene, CDR3 length, D gene, V gene, clone size, CDR3 DNA, CDR3 protein. The D gene is left open where the match is weak. The size of a clone is reported for some rows only, either as once, few or many, or as a class for expanded clones.

TRBJ1-5,16,TRBD1,TRBV18,NA,TGTGCCAGCTCACCCGATGGGACAGGGGTACGTCAGCCCCAGCATTTT,CASSPDGTGVRQPQHF
TRBJ2-7,15,NA,TRBV10-3,NA,TGTGCCATCAGTGGGGGAGAGGGAGGAAGCTACGAGCAGTACTTC,CAISGGEGGSYEQYF
TRBJ2-7,11,NA,TRBV6-5,NA,TGTGTCAGGGGGGGGGACCACGAGCAGTACTTC,CVRGGDHEQYF
TRBJ1-3,13,NA,TRBV28,NA,TGTGCCAGTTGGGGGCCTTCTGGAAACACCATATATTTT,CASWGPSGNTIYF
TRBJ2-7,15,TRBD2,TRBV4-3,medium-sized,TGCGCCAGCAGCCAAGAGTCTAGCGGGAGGTACGAGCAGTACTTC,CASSQESSGRYEQYF
TRBJ2-7,15,NA,TRBV7-8,NA,TGTGCCAGCAGCTTCCGGGACACCTACTCCTACGAGCAGTACTTC,CASSFRDTYSYEQYF
TRBJ1-2,10,NA,TRBV20-1,NA,TGCAGTGCCCAGGGTGGCGGCTACACCTTC,CSAQGGGYTF
TRBJ2-2,15,NA,TRBV21-1,few,TGTGCCAGCAGCAAGGGACAGGGGTACACCGGGGAGCTGTTTTTT,CASSKGQGYTGELFF
TRBJ2-1,13,NA,TRBV6-5,few,TGTGCCAGCAGTCCAATGTCCTACAATGAGCAGTTCTTC,CASSPMSYNEQFF
TRBJ1-2,12,TRBD1,TRBV27,NA,TGTGCCAGCCGCAGGGGGATGTATGGCTACACCTTC,CASRRGMYGYTF